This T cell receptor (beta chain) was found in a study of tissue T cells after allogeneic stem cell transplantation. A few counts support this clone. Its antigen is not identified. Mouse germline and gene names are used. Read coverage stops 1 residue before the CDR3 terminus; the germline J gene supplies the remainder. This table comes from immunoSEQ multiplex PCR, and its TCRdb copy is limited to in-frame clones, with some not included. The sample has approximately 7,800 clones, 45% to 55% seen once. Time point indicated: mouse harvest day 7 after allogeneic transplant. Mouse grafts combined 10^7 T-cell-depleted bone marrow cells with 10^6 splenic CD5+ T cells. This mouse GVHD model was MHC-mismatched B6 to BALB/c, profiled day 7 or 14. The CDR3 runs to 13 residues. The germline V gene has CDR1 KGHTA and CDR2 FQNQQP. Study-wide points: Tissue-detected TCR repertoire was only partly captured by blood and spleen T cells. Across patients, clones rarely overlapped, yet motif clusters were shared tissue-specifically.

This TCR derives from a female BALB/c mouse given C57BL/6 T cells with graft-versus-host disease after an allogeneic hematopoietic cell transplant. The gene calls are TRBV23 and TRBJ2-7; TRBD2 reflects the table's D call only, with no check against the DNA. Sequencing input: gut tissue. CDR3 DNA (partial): TGCTCCAGCAGTCAATCGGGGGGGGGTGAACAGTAC. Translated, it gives CSSSQSGGGEQY. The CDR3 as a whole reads CSSSQSGGGEQYF.